Listed below are T cell receptor beta chains from one sample, sequenced in a study of post-analysis software for immune sequencing data. MiXCR, run by TCRdb on the PCR reads, gives a single entry per CDR3 protein. The table has 380,000 or so distinct CDR3 sequences, 30% to 45% seen once. Input material: blood. The receptors come from a girl aged 10-17 years with multiple sclerosis. CDR3s include the opening cysteine and the closing phenylalanine or tryptophan. A D gene is named only where the DNA matches it firmly. Only some rows state a clone size, as once, few, many or a class for expanded clones.

V gene: TRBV18; D gene: .; J gene: TRBJ1-1; CDR3 length: 15; clone size: .; CDR3 DNA: TGTGCCAGCTCACCTGCCGCGAACGGGGCCCCTAGAGCTTTCTTT; CDR3 protein: CASSPAANGAPRAFF
V gene: TRBV12-5; D gene: .; J gene: TRBJ2-1; CDR3 length: 12; clone size: .; CDR3 DNA: TGTGCTATAAGGAGGGATTACAATGAGCAGTTCTTC; CDR3 protein: CAIRRDYNEQFF
V gene: TRBV10-3; D gene: .; J gene: TRBJ2-1; CDR3 length: 14; clone size: .; CDR3 DNA: TGTGCCATCAAGGTTGGGGCTTTGGAGAATGAGCAGTTCTTC; CDR3 protein: CAIKVGALENEQFF
V gene: TRBV25-1; D gene: .; J gene: TRBJ1-2; CDR3 length: 14; clone size: few; CDR3 DNA: TGTGCCAGCAGTGGAACAGGTCTTAGCTATGGCTACACCTTC; CDR3 protein: CASSGTGLSYGYTF
V gene: TRBV27; D gene: TRBD2; J gene: TRBJ2-7; CDR3 length: 13; clone size: few; CDR3 DNA: TGTGCCAGCAGTTTATTCGCGGGGGGGCCGCAGTACTTC; CDR3 protein: CASSLFAGGPQYF
V gene: TRBV7-2; D gene: .; J gene: TRBJ2-7; CDR3 length: 13; clone size: few; CDR3 DNA: TGTGCCAGCAGCTCCTCCTTCTCCTACGAGCAGTACTTC; CDR3 protein: CASSSSFSYEQYF
V gene: TRBV28; D gene: TRBD1; J gene: TRBJ2-7; CDR3 length: 15; clone size: few; CDR3 DNA: TGTGCCAGCAGCCAATCCGGGACAGGGTCCTACGAGCAGTACTTC; CDR3 protein: CASSQSGTGSYEQYF
V gene: TRBV4-3; D gene: TRBD1; J gene: TRBJ2-7; CDR3 length: 14; clone size: .; CDR3 DNA: TGCGCCAGCAGCCAAGGACAGGGTACCTACGAGCAGTACTTC; CDR3 protein: CASSQGQGTYEQYF
V gene: TRBV12-3/TRBV12-4; D gene: .; J gene: TRBJ2-3; CDR3 length: 16; clone size: .; CDR3 DNA: TGTGCCAGCAGTTTGGGGGCGGGCGTTAGCACAGATGCGCAGTATTTT; CDR3 protein: CASSLGAGVSTDAQYF
V gene: TRBV3-1; D gene: .; J gene: TRBJ1-2; CDR3 length: 12; clone size: .; CDR3 DNA: TGTGCCAGCAGCCCTACGGGGTATGGCTACACCTTC; CDR3 protein: CASSPTGYGYTF
V gene: TRBV27; D gene: .; J gene: TRBJ2-2; CDR3 length: 16; clone size: .; CDR3 DNA: TGTGCCAGCAGTTCGACAGGAGATGGGAGCACCGGGGAGCTGTTTTTT; CDR3 protein: CASSSTGDGSTGELFF
V gene: TRBV6-5; D gene: .; J gene: TRBJ2-7; CDR3 length: 15; clone size: .; CDR3 DNA: TGTGCCAGCAGTTTGAAGGGAACAGGGCTTTACGAGCAGTACTTC; CDR3 protein: CASSLKGTGLYEQYF
V gene: TRBV4-3; D gene: TRBD2; J gene: TRBJ2-1; CDR3 length: 16; clone size: .; CDR3 DNA: TGCGCCAGCAGCCAAGAGTATAGCGGGGCCTACAATGAGCAGTTCTTC; CDR3 protein: CASSQEYSGAYNEQFF
V gene: TRBV4-2; D gene: .; J gene: TRBJ2-1; CDR3 length: 15; clone size: .; CDR3 DNA: TGTGCCAGCAGCCAAGAGGGGAAGGCATACAATGAGCAGTTCTTC; CDR3 protein: CASSQEGKAYNEQFF
V gene: TRBV6-6; D gene: TRBD1; J gene: TRBJ1-1; CDR3 length: 14; clone size: once; CDR3 DNA: TGTGCCAGCAGTTACGACAGGGCGGGCACTGAAGCTTTCTTT; CDR3 protein: CASSYDRAGTEAFF
V gene: TRBV12-3/TRBV12-4; D gene: .; J gene: TRBJ2-4; CDR3 length: 14; clone size: .; CDR3 DNA: TGTACCAGCAGTGCCGGGACCGACAAAAACATTCAGTACTTC; CDR3 protein: CTSSAGTDKNIQYF
V gene: TRBV5-5; D gene: TRBD1; J gene: TRBJ1-2; CDR3 length: 15; clone size: .; CDR3 DNA: TGTGCCAGCAGCTTCGGGACAGGGGGCGTCTATGGCTACACCTTC; CDR3 protein: CASSFGTGGVYGYTF
V gene: TRBV14; D gene: .; J gene: TRBJ2-7; CDR3 length: 15; clone size: many; CDR3 DNA: TGTGCCAGCAGCCAAGAATCCAGGGGCGGCTACGAGCAGTACTTC; CDR3 protein: CASSQESRGGYEQYF
V gene: TRBV30; D gene: .; J gene: TRBJ1-4; CDR3 length: 15; clone size: .; CDR3 DNA: TGTGCCTGCCAACCGACGGGCGCAACTAATGAAAAACTGTTTTTT; CDR3 protein: CACQPTGATNEKLFF
V gene: TRBV20-1; D gene: TRBD2; J gene: TRBJ2-5; CDR3 length: 15; clone size: .; CDR3 DNA: TGCAGTGCTGGCATACTAGCGGGGGACCAAGAGACCCAGTACTTC; CDR3 protein: CSAGILAGDQETQYF
V gene: TRBV29-1; D gene: .; J gene: TRBJ2-3; CDR3 length: 14; clone size: many; CDR3 DNA: TGCAGCGTTGAAGTACAGGTTAACGCAGATACGCAGTATTTT; CDR3 protein: CSVEVQVNADTQYF
V gene: TRBV7-3; D gene: .; J gene: TRBJ2-7; CDR3 length: 17; clone size: few; CDR3 DNA: TGTGCCAGCAGCTTAAAGGGGGCGACCCTCGGGGGTTACGAGCAGTACTTC; CDR3 protein: CASSLKGATLGGYEQYF
V gene: TRBV29-1; D gene: .; J gene: TRBJ2-5; CDR3 length: 10; clone size: few; CDR3 DNA: TGCAGCGTTTTAAGGGAGACCCAGTACTTC; CDR3 protein: CSVLRETQYF
V gene: TRBV7-2; D gene: TRBD2; J gene: TRBJ2-3; CDR3 length: 16; clone size: .; CDR3 DNA: TGTGCCAGCAGCTTCGGGACTAGCGGGGGAGAAGATACGCAGTATTTT; CDR3 protein: CASSFGTSGGEDTQYF
V gene: TRBV15; D gene: .; J gene: TRBJ2-7; CDR3 length: 14; clone size: few; CDR3 DNA: TGTGCCACCAGCAGAGATCAGGCGTCCTACGAGCAGTACTTC; CDR3 protein: CATSRDQASYEQYF
V gene: TRBV10-3; D gene: TRBD1; J gene: TRBJ2-7; CDR3 length: 14; clone size: .; CDR3 DNA: TGTGCCATCAGTGGGGGGGGACAGGGGATGGAGCAGTACTTC; CDR3 protein: CAISGGGQGMEQYF
V gene: TRBV20-1; D gene: TRBD1; J gene: TRBJ1-5; CDR3 length: 14; clone size: .; CDR3 DNA: TGCAGTGCGACGACAGGGGGCGAGGTCCAGCCCCAGCCTTTT; CDR3 protein: CSATTGGEVQPQPF
V gene: TRBV20-1; D gene: TRBD1; J gene: TRBJ1-4; CDR3 length: 18; clone size: .; CDR3 DNA: TGCAGTGCTAGAGATGGGGACAGGGCCGTTGCAACTAATGAAAAACGGTTTTTT; CDR3 protein: CSARDGDRAVATNEKRFF
V gene: TRBV12-3/TRBV12-4; D gene: .; J gene: TRBJ2-3; CDR3 length: 15; clone size: few; CDR3 DNA: TGTGCCAGCAGGCCGGGACAAGGGAGTACAGATACGCAGTATTTT; CDR3 protein: CASRPGQGSTDTQYF
V gene: TRBV20-1; D gene: TRBD1; J gene: TRBJ1-5; CDR3 length: 14; clone size: few; CDR3 DNA: TGCAGTGCAGAGACAGGGGGAAGCAATCAGCCCCAGCATTTT; CDR3 protein: CSAETGGSNQPQHF
V gene: TRBV7-9; D gene: .; J gene: TRBJ2-7; CDR3 length: 16; clone size: .; CDR3 DNA: TGTGCCAGCACCGATTCAACCGGGGACTTTGCCTACGGGCAGTACTTC; CDR3 protein: CASTDSTGDFAYGQYF
V gene: TRBV7-6; D gene: .; J gene: TRBJ1-2; CDR3 length: 15; clone size: .; CDR3 DNA: TGTGCCAGCAGCTTACAGCCAGGGGACCTCTATGGCTACACCTTC; CDR3 protein: CASSLQPGDLYGYTF
V gene: TRBV20-1; D gene: .; J gene: TRBJ2-2; CDR3 length: 14; clone size: few; CDR3 DNA: TGCAGTGCGCGGACAGCCACGAACACCGGGGAGCTGTTTTTT; CDR3 protein: CSARTATNTGELFF
V gene: TRBV7-8; D gene: .; J gene: TRBJ1-1; CDR3 length: 15; clone size: .; CDR3 DNA: TGTGCCAGCAGCTTTAGGGATATAACGAACACTGAAGCTTTCTTT; CDR3 protein: CASSFRDITNTEAFF
V gene: TRBV12-3/TRBV12-4; D gene: TRBD1; J gene: TRBJ1-5; CDR3 length: 16; clone size: few; CDR3 DNA: TGTGCCAGCAGTTTAAGGGGGCAGGGTGGCAATCAGCCCCAGCATTTT; CDR3 protein: CASSLRGQGGNQPQHF
V gene: TRBV11-2; D gene: TRBD1; J gene: TRBJ2-1; CDR3 length: 14; clone size: .; CDR3 DNA: TGTGCCAGCAGTTACTCGACAGGGAAGTATGAGCAGTTCTTC; CDR3 protein: CASSYSTGKYEQFF
V gene: TRBV24-1; D gene: TRBD2; J gene: TRBJ2-1; CDR3 length: 14; clone size: few; CDR3 DNA: TGTGCCACCAAGGCGGGGGGCCTCAACAATGAGCAGTTCTTC; CDR3 protein: CATKAGGLNNEQFF
V gene: TRBV28; D gene: .; J gene: TRBJ2-5; CDR3 length: 13; clone size: .; CDR3 DNA: TGTGCCAGCAGTTTAGTGGGGGGAGAGACCCGGTACTTC; CDR3 protein: CASSLVGGETRYF
V gene: TRBV27; D gene: TRBD1; J gene: TRBJ2-1; CDR3 length: 15; clone size: few; CDR3 DNA: TGTGCCAGCAGTTGGGTGACAGGGCCAATATGTGAGCAGTTCTTC; CDR3 protein: CASSWVTGPICEQFF
V gene: TRBV6-5; D gene: TRBD2; J gene: TRBJ2-1; CDR3 length: 14; clone size: .; CDR3 DNA: TGTGCCACGGGACTAGCGGGGAAATACAATGAGCAGTTCTTC; CDR3 protein: CATGLAGKYNEQFF
V gene: TRBV6-5; D gene: TRBD1; J gene: TRBJ1-2; CDR3 length: 16; clone size: .; CDR3 DNA: TGTGCCAGCAGTTACGCCCACAGGGGGGGGAACTATGGCTACACCTTC; CDR3 protein: CASSYAHRGGNYGYTF
V gene: TRBV5-1; D gene: TRBD1; J gene: TRBJ2-1; CDR3 length: 14; clone size: .; CDR3 DNA: TGCGCCAGCAGCCGGGGACAGGCATACAATGAGCAGTTCTTC; CDR3 protein: CASSRGQAYNEQFF
V gene: TRBV5-1; D gene: TRBD1; J gene: TRBJ1-2; CDR3 length: 19; clone size: .; CDR3 DNA: TGCGCCAGCAGCCTGCTACGGGACAGGTCAGGAGGCACTAACTATGGCTACACCTTC; CDR3 protein: CASSLLRDRSGGTNYGYTF
V gene: TRBV12-3/TRBV12-4; D gene: TRBD1; J gene: TRBJ2-7; CDR3 length: 15; clone size: few; CDR3 DNA: TGTGCCAGCAGTTTACCGGGACAGGGGGTCTACGAGCAGTACTTC; CDR3 protein: CASSLPGQGVYEQYF
V gene: TRBV7-2; D gene: .; J gene: TRBJ2-7; CDR3 length: 14; clone size: .; CDR3 DNA: TGTGCCAGCAGCTTCTTCATAAGCTCCTACGAGCAGTACTTC; CDR3 protein: CASSFFISSYEQYF